Described below is a single T cell receptor (beta chain) sequence and its context. Its antigen is currently unknown. The germline V and J ends were trimmed by 3 bases and 4 bases, with 12 bases remaining between them. Germline values: CDR1 GTSNPN, CDR2 SVGIG (reference sequence). The length of the CDR3 is 14 residues. This sample was taken from a study of shared clonotypes between healthy human individuals. Study-wide background: Three plates each covered CD4 naive and memory; CD8 naive two, CD8 memory one.

Execution of the assay was at deep level. Sequenced by immunoSEQ multiplex PCR; TCRdb stores in-frame clones only, minus some. The sample lists millions of clones; 95% were seen once. Study observations and caveats: Generation of non-shared clonotypes was less probable than generation of clonotypes shared by all four donors.

V is TRBV30 and J is TRBJ2-2; maybe TRBD2 (6 bases). The sequencing sample was made of naive CD4+ T cells sorted from blood. Subset meaning: CD45RA+ positively selected. The receptor's source is a man in his late teens or twenties in good health. DNA of the CDR3: TGTGCCTGGAGCGACGGGACTCCCACCGGGGAGCTGTTTTTT. Amino acid sequence: CAWSDGTPTGELFF.